Following are 5 T cell receptor beta chains from one sample sequenced in a study of OX40 agonist ivuxolimab in advanced cancers. Measured with immunoSEQ multiplex PCR; TCRdb has only the in-frame clones, and not every one. This table holds about 65,000 clones, more than 75% found once. The source material was CD4+ or CD8+ T cells sorted from blood, sampled in a trial of the OX40 agonist ivuxolimab. The receptor source for this set is an adult with an advanced solid tumor such as melanoma, head and neck, liver or kidney cancer.

This clone is classed as medium-sized. Other DNA sequences from this sample encode an identical CDR3 as well. The rearrangement links TRBV9 to TRBJ2-7; 8 nucleotides match TRBD2. CDR1 is SGDLS and CDR2 is YYNGEE in the germline V gene. Trimming cost V 0 bases and J 2 bases; bases outside gene matches: 4. This CDR3 region has 15 residues. The DNA of the CDR3 is TGTGCCAGCAGCGTAGGGAGCGGGGGTCCCTACGAGCAGTACTTC. Amino acid sequence: CASSVGSGGPYEQYF.

The rearrangement uses TRBV18 and TRBJ2-7; TRBD1 agrees at 8 bases. Trimming removed 2 bases from V and 6 bases from J; junction bases left unmatched: 3. Germline-derived CDR1 and CDR2 are KGHSH and LQKENI. CDR3 size: 13 residues. The CDR3 sequence is CASSPTQGGEQYF. CDR3 nucleotide sequence: TGTGCCAGCTCACCAACACAGGGGGGCGAGCAGTACTTC. Full variable domain (outside the CDR3, taken from reference TRBV18 and TRBJ2-7): NAGVMQNPRHLVRRRGQEARLRCSPMKGHSHVYWYRQLPEEGLKFMVYLQKENIIDESGMPKERFSAEFPKEGPSILRIQQVVRGDSAAYFCASSPTQGGEQYFGPGTRLTVT.

The CDR3 here is CASSVDWPSTDTQYF. CDR3 coding DNA: TGTGCCAGCAGCGTAGACTGGCCGAGCACAGATACGCAGTATTTT. V is TRBV9 and J is TRBJ2-3; D is unresolved. The CDR3 loop spans 15 amino acids. The germline V gene has CDR1 SGDLS and CDR2 YYNGEE. Trimming pared 0 bases from V and 0 bases from J, leaving 8 bases between.

V is TRBV7-6 and J is TRBJ1-4; the D gene is possibly TRBD1 (6 bases). The V and J ends lost 2 bases and 1 base respectively, with 11 bases between them. This CDR3 has 16 residues. Per germline, CDR1 SGHVS and CDR2 FNYEAQ. CDR3 sequence (DNA): TGTGCCAGCAGCTTACAGGGAGGGGGAACTAATGAAAAACTGTTTTTT. It yields the protein CASSLQGGGTNEKLFF.

The rearrangement uses TRBV14 and TRBJ1-1, with unresolved D. Per the germline V gene, CDR1 is SGHDN and CDR2 is FVKESK. The V and J ends lost 0 bases and 1 base respectively, with 15 bases between them. This CDR3 region has 17 residues. The CDR3: CASSQDMIGLGNTEAFF. The CDR3 bases are TGTGCCAGCAGCCAAGATATGATCGGGTTGGGGAACACTGAAGCTTTCTTT.